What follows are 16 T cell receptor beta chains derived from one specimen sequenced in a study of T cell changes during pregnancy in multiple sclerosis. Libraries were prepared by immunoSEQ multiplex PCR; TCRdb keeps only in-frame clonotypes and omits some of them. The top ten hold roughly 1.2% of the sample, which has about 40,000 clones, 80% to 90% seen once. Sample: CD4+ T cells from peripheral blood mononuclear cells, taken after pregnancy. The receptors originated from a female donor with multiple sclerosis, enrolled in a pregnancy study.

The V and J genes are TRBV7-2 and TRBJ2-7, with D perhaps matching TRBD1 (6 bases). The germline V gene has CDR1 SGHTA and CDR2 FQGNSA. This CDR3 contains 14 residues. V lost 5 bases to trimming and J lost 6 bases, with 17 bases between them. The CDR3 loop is CASSLAQGQVEQYF. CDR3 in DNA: TGTGCCAGCAGCCTCGCTCAGGGGCAGGTCGAGCAGTACTTC. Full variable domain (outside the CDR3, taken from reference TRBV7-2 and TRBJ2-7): GAGVSQSPSNKVTEKGKDVELRCDPISGHTALYWYRQSLGQGLEFLIYFQGNSAPDKSGLPSDRFSAERTGGSVSTLTIQRTQQEDSAVYLCASSLAQGQVEQYFGPGTRLTVT.

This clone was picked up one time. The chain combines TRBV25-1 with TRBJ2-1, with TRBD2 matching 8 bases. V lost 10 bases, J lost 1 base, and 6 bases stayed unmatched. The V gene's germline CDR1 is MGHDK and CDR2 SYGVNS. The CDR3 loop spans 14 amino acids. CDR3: CATGGGSSYNEQFF. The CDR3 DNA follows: TGTGCCACGGGAGGGGGATCTTCCTACAATGAGCAGTTCTTC.

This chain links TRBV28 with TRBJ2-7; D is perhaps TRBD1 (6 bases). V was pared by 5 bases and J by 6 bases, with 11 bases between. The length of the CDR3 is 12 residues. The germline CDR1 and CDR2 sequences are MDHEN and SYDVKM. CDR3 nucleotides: TGTGCCAGCAGTGACAGGAGGAGCGAGCAGTACTTC. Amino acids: CASSDRRSEQYF. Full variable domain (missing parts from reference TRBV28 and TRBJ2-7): DVKVTQSSRYLVKRTGEKVFLECVQDMDHENMFWYRQDPGLGLRLIYFSYDVKMKEKGDIPEGYSVSREKKERFSLILESASTNQTSMYLCASSDRRSEQYFGPGTRLTVT.

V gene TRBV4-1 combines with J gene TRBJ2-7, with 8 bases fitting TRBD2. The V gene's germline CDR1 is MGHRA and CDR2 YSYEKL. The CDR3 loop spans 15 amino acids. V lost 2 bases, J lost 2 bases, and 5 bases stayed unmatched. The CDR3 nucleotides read TGCGCCAGCAGCCAAAGCGGGAGAAACACCTACGAGCAGTACTTC. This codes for CASSQSGRNTYEQYF.

CDR3 in DNA: TGTGCCAGCAGTCCGACTAGCGGGAGCGTCGGTGAGCAGTTCTTC. Translating it yields CASSPTSGSVGEQFF. This rearrangement joins TRBV7-9 to TRBJ2-1, with 12 nucleotides matching TRBD2. Germline CDR1 reads SEHNR; CDR2 reads FQNEAQ (reference sequence). CDR3 size: 15 residues. After removal of 6 bases from V and 9 bases from J, the junction contained 9 bases not matched to a gene.

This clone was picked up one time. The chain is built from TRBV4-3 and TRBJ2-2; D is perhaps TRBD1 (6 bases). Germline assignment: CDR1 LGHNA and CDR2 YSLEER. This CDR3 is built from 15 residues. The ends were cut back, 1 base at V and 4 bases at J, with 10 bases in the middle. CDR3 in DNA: TGCGCCAGCAGCCAAGTAGGGGGAGCCACCGGGGAGCTGTTTTTT. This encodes CASSQVGGATGELFF.

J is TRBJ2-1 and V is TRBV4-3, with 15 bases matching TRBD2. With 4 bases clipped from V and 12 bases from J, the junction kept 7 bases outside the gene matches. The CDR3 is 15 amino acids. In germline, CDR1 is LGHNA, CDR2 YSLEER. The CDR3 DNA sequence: TGCGCCAGCAGCCTTTCTGGGACTAGCGGGAGGTTGCAGTTCTTC. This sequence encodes CASSLSGTSGRLQFF.

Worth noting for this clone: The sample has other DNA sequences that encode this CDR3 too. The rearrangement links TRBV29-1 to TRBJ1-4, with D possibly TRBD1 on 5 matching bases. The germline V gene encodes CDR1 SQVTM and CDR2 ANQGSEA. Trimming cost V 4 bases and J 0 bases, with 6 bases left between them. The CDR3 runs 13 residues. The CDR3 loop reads CSVATATNEKLFF. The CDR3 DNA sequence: TGCAGCGTTGCGACAGCAACTAATGAAAAACTGTTTTTT.

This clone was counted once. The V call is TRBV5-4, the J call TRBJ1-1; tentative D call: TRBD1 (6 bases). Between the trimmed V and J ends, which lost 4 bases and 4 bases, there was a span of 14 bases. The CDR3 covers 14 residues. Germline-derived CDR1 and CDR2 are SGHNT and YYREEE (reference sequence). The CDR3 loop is CASSRETGSTEAFF. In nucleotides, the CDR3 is TGTGCCAGCAGCCGAGAAACAGGGAGCACTGAAGCTTTCTTT. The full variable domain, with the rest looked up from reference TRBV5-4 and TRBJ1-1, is ETGVTQSPTHLIKTRGQQVTLRCSSQSGHNTVSWYQQALGQGPQFIFQYYREEENGRGNFPPRFSGLQFPNYSSELNVNALELDDSALYLCASSRETGSTEAFFGQGTRLTVV.

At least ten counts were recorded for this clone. The CDR3 nucleotides are TGCAGCGGGGCCACAGGGGATGGCTACACCTTC. Its translation: CSGATGDGYTF. This chain joins TRBV29-1 and TRBJ1-2; 7 bases fit TRBD1. Germline loops: CDR1 SQVTM, CDR2 ANQGSEA. This CDR3 has 11 residues. With V trimmed by 7 bases and J by 6 bases, 5 bases remained unmatched. Using reference TRBV29-1 and TRBJ1-2 for the parts outside the CDR3, the full variable domain is SAVISQKPSRDICQRGTSLTIQCQVDSQVTMMFWYRQQPGQSLTLIATANQGSEATYESGFVIDKFPISRPNLTFSTLTVSNMSPEDSSIYLCSGATGDGYTFGSGTRLTVV.

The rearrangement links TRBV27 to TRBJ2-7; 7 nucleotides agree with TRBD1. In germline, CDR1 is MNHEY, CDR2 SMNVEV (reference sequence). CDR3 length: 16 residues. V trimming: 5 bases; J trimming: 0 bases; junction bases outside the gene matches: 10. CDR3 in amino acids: CASSVAGQASSYEQYF. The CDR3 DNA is TGTGCCAGCAGTGTTGCCGGACAGGCCTCCTCCTACGAGCAGTACTTC.

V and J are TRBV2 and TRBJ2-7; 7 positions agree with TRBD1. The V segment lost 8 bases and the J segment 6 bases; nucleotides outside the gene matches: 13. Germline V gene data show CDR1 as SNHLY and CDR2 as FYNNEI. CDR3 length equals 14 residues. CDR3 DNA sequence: TGTGCCAGCTTACGGGACAGATCTGAAAGCGAGCAGTACTTC. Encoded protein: CASLRDRSESEQYF.

The CDR3 DNA reads as TGCGCCAGCAGCACACAGGGTTTCCACAATGAGCAGTTCTTC. As protein: CASSTQGFHNEQFF. This chain connects TRBV5-1 to TRBJ2-1; possibly TRBD1 for D (6 bases). The CDR3 extends over 14 amino acids. Germline-derived CDR1 and CDR2 are SGHRS and YFSETQ. Trimming took 4 bases from V and 5 from J, leaving 13 bases between them.

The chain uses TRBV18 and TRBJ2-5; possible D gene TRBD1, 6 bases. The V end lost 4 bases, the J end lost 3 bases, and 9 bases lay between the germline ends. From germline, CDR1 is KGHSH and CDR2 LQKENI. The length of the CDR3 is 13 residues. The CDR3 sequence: CASSLRGEETQYF. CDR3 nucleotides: TGTGCCAGCTCACTCAGGGGCGAAGAGACCCAGTACTTC.

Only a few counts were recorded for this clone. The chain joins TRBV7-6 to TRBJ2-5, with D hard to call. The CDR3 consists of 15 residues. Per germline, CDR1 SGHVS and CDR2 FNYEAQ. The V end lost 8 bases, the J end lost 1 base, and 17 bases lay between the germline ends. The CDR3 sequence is CASGPPYSIQETQYF. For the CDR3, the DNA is TGTGCCAGCGGCCCCCCCTACAGTATCCAAGAGACCCAGTACTTC.

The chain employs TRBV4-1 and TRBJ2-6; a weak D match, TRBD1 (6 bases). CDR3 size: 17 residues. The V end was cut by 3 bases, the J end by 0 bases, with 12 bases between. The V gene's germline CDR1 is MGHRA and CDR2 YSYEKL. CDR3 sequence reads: CASSQRQDFSGANVLTF. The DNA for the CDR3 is TGCGCCAGCAGCCAGAGACAGGATTTCTCTGGGGCCAACGTCCTGACTTTC.